The rows below give T cell receptor beta chains drawn from one sample of a study of T cells in Graves' hyperthyroidism and ophthalmopathy. TCRdb re-called the multiplex PCR reads with MiXCR, one entry per CDR3 protein. Altogether 300,000 to 350,000 distinct CDR3 sequences are present, 15% to 20% being singletons, with the ten largest covering roughly a sixth. The material sequenced was blood. These receptor sequences come from a woman in her 40s with Graves' ophthalmopathy. CDR3s include the opening cysteine and the closing phenylalanine or tryptophan. The D gene is left open where the match is weak. Expanded clones get a size class; other rows say once, few or many, or leave the size out.

j_call | v_call | d_call | clone_size | cdr3_nt | cdr3_aa
TRBJ2-7 | TRBV19 | . | many | TGTGCCAGTAGTTCCGGACAGACCTACGAGCAGTACTTC | CASSSGQTYEQYF
TRBJ2-5 | TRBV7-2 | . | many | TGTGCCAGCAGCTTTTCGGCGGTCCAAGAGACCCAGTACTTC | CASSFSAVQETQYF
TRBJ2-2 | TRBV5-1 | . | . | TGCGCCAGCAGCCCCGGCCCGGCTAGCCCGGAGCTGTTTTTT | CASSPGPASPELFF
TRBJ2-7 | TRBV9 | . | few | TGTGCCAGCAGCGTCGATACTTCGGATACGGAAGAGCAGTACTTC | CASSVDTSDTEEQYF
TRBJ1-1 | TRBV20-1 | . | few | TGCAGTGCGGAGGGGACCCAGACTGAAGCTTTCTTT | CSAEGTQTEAFF
TRBJ2-7 | TRBV9 | . | few | TGTGCCAGCAGCCCTATGGCCGGGGTTGGAGGCGAGCAGTACTTC | CASSPMAGVGGEQYF
TRBJ2-7 | TRBV6-1 | TRBD1 | many | TGTGCCAGCAGCTGGGACAGGGTAAGGGGTCAGCAGTACTTC | CASSWDRVRGQQYF
TRBJ2-7 | TRBV6-1 | TRBD1 | . | TGTGCCAGCAGTAAACAGGGGATAAACGAGCAGTACTTC | CASSKQGINEQYF
TRBJ1-1 | TRBV14 | . | many | TGTGCCAGCAGCCAGATGGACACGCACACTGAAGCTTTCTTT | CASSQMDTHTEAFF
TRBJ2-7 | TRBV4-3 | TRBD1 | many | TGCGCCAGCAGCCAAGGTGTACAGGGGTACTCCTACGAGCAGTACTTC | CASSQGVQGYSYEQYF
TRBJ2-7 | TRBV6-2/TRBV6-3 | . | few | TGTGCCAGCAGTTACTCCTTCGGCTCCACGAGAAACTACGAGCAGTACTTC | CASSYSFGSTRNYEQYF
TRBJ1-5 | TRBV28 | TRBD1 | . | TGTGCCAGCACCTGGGACAGAACTAGCAATCAGCCCCAGCATTTT | CASTWDRTSNQPQHF
TRBJ1-5 | TRBV28 | . | many | TGTGCCAGCACCCCCGGAGGAGGAAGTCAGCCCCAGCATTTT | CASTPGGGSQPQHF
TRBJ2-7 | TRBV6-5 | TRBD1 | many | TGTGCCAGCAGAAGTCCGGGACAGCCCTACGAGCAGTACTTC | CASRSPGQPYEQYF
TRBJ2-5 | TRBV9 | . | many | TGTGCCAGCAGCGTTGCAGGTGGCGGACTACAAGAGACCCAGTACTTC | CASSVAGGGLQETQYF
TRBJ2-7 | TRBV27 | TRBD1 | many | TGTGCCAGCAGTGTGGGACAGGTTACCTACGAGCAGTACTTC | CASSVGQVTYEQYF
TRBJ1-2 | TRBV4-3 | . | many | TGCGCCAGCAGCCAAGCAGGAGTTGGCTACACCTTC | CASSQAGVGYTF
TRBJ1-5 | TRBV6-1 | . | . | TGTGCCAGCAGTGCACAGGGTCGTCAGCCCCAGCTTTTT | CASSAQGRQPQLF
TRBJ2-1 | TRBV28 | TRBD2 | many | TGTGCCAGCAGTGGGACTAGCGTTTTAGAGTCCTACAATGAGCAGTTCTTC | CASSGTSVLESYNEQFF
TRBJ2-7 | TRBV4-2 | . | many | TGTGCCAGCAGCCAAGATTCGGGAGTTGAGCAGTACTTC | CASSQDSGVEQYF
TRBJ2-7 | TRBV6-1 | . | . | TGTGCCAGCAGTGAAGTGGATGTCTCCTACGAGCAGTACTTC | CASSEVDVSYEQYF
TRBJ1-5 | TRBV6-1 | TRBD1 | many | TGTGCCAGCAGTGAATGGACAGGGCATAATCAGCCCCAGCATTTT | CASSEWTGHNQPQHF
TRBJ1-5 | TRBV7-2 | TRBD1 | . | TGTGCCAGCTCTACAGGGGCCAGCAATCAGCCCCAGCCTTTT | CASSTGASNQPQPF
TRBJ2-5 | TRBV6-1 | . | many | TGTGCCAGCAGAGGGGGTGAGACCCAGTACTTC | CASRGGETQYF
TRBJ1-5 | TRBV6-1 | . | many | TGTGCCAGCAGTGAAGCTTCAGGGGATCAGGATCAGCCCCAGCATTTT | CASSEASGDQDQPQHF
TRBJ1-3 | TRBV3-1 | . | . | TGTGCCAGCAGCCAAGCATGGGCATCTGGAAACACCATATATTTT | CASSQAWASGNTIYF
TRBJ1-2 | TRBV6-1 | TRBD1 | . | TGTGCCAGCACGAAACAGGGGAGCTATGGCTACACCTTC | CASTKQGSYGYTF
TRBJ2-2 | TRBV6-2/TRBV6-3 | . | . | TGTGCCAGCAGTTACCCCGCGTTAGCCGGGGAGCTGTTTTTT | CASSYPALAGELFF
TRBJ1-5 | TRBV19 | TRBD1 | few | TGTGCCAGTAGTATCCTCACAGGGGGCATGGGACAGCCCCAGCATTTT | CASSILTGGMGQPQHF
TRBJ2-2 | TRBV12-3/TRBV12-4 | TRBD2 | many | TGTGCCAGCAGTTCCCCTAGCGGGAGAGGAACCGGGGAGCTGTTTTTT | CASSSPSGRGTGELFF
TRBJ2-7 | TRBV2 | TRBD2 | . | TGTGCCAGCAGAGTGGGGACTGGCGGGAGGGTCTACGAGCAGTACTTC | CASRVGTGGRVYEQYF
TRBJ1-5 | TRBV6-1 | . | few | TGTGCCAGCAGCGACGGTCCGGGACACAATCAGCCCCAGCATTTT | CASSDGPGHNQPQHF
TRBJ1-2 | TRBV6-1 | TRBD1 | many | TGTGCCAGCAGTAAGGACAGGGGGTATGGCTACACCTTC | CASSKDRGYGYTF
TRBJ1-5 | TRBV4-1 | . | . | TGCGCCAGCAGAGACGTTGCGGCCGCAGATAGCAATCAGCCCCAGCATTTT | CASRDVAAADSNQPQHF
TRBJ1-6 | TRBV5-1 | TRBD1 | many | TGCGCCAGCAGCACCGGTGGACAGGGAGTATATAATTCACCCCTCCACTTT | CASSTGGQGVYNSPLHF
TRBJ2-7 | TRBV5-5 | TRBD1 | many | TGTGCCAGCAGCACACTCGGACAGGGGTCTTACGAGCAGTACTTC | CASSTLGQGSYEQYF
TRBJ1-1 | TRBV20-1 | TRBD1 | many | TGCAGTGCTAGAACCGGGACAGGGTCCAGTGAAGCTTTCTTT | CSARTGTGSSEAFF
TRBJ1-3 | TRBV11-2 | . | . | TGTGCCAGCAGCTTGAACCCCAGAATTCACTCTGGAAACACCATATATTTT | CASSLNPRIHSGNTIYF
TRBJ1-2 | TRBV12-3/TRBV12-4 | . | . | TGTGCCAGCAGTTTCCCGCTGTCTGGCTACACCTTC | CASSFPLSGYTF
TRBJ2-7 | TRBV12-3/TRBV12-4 | . | . | TGTGCCAGCAGCCCAGGTCCCACTGGGGCCTACGAGCAGTACTTC | CASSPGPTGAYEQYF
TRBJ1-5 | TRBV25-1 | . | many | TGTGCCAGCAACCTCCCGGGGTTGGGTTCGGTTAGCAATCAGCCCCAGCATTTT | CASNLPGLGSVSNQPQHF
TRBJ2-5 | TRBV12-3/TRBV12-4 | . | many | TGTGCCAGCAACTCACTAGGGGGAGAGACCCAGTACTTC | CASNSLGGETQYF
TRBJ1-6 | TRBV20-1 | . | many | TGCAGTGCTAGAGTTACAGACAATTCACCCCTCCACTTT | CSARVTDNSPLHF
TRBJ2-5 | TRBV20-1 | . | many | TGCAGTGCTAGAGTGGCTGCCGGCCAAGAGACCCAGTACTTC | CSARVAAGQETQYF
TRBJ1-1 | TRBV6-2/TRBV6-3 | . | many | TGTGCCAGCAGTTCCCGGGACGAAGCTTTCTTT | CASSSRDEAFF
TRBJ1-2 | TRBV28 | TRBD1 | many | TGTGCCAGCAGTTTTTCCACAGGGGGTTATGGCTACACCTTC | CASSFSTGGYGYTF
TRBJ2-2 | TRBV6-1 | . | many | TGTGCCAGCAGTGAACATGGCATCGGGGAGCTGTTTTTT | CASSEHGIGELFF
TRBJ1-2 | TRBV12-3/TRBV12-4 | . | . | TGTGCCAGCAGCACAGTGCGAAGCGGGTATAATGGCTACACCTTC | CASSTVRSGYNGYTF
TRBJ1-5 | TRBV6-1 | TRBD1 | many | TGTGCCACCTCAGACAGGGGCGCTTATCAGCCCCAGCATTTT | CATSDRGAYQPQHF
TRBJ2-7 | TRBV6-2/TRBV6-3 | . | many | TGTGCCAGCCCTCCTCGGACAGGGAGGGACGAGCAGTACTTC | CASPPRTGRDEQYF
TRBJ2-2 | TRBV7-8 | . | many | TGTGCCAGTCGTACTATTACAGGGATGAACACCGGGGAGCTGTTTTTT | CASRTITGMNTGELFF
TRBJ2-7 | TRBV12-3/TRBV12-4 | . | many | TGTGCCAGCAGTTTCGGGGGAATTTCCGACGAGCAGTACTTC | CASSFGGISDEQYF
TRBJ1-1 | TRBV5-5 | . | few | TGTGCCAGCAGCAGACTCACAGGGAACACTGAAGCTTTCTTT | CASSRLTGNTEAFF
TRBJ1-1 | TRBV12-3/TRBV12-4 | . | many | TGTGCCAGCAGTTTCGGACGGCAGACTGAAGCTTTCTTT | CASSFGRQTEAFF
TRBJ1-2 | TRBV9 | . | many | TGTGCCAGCAGCGTAGATTGGTGGGGCTATGGCTACACCTTC | CASSVDWWGYGYTF